These 8 T cell receptor beta chains share one sample of origin, sequenced in a study of identical twins. TCRdb used MiXCR to reprocess the 5' RACE reads, holding one entry per CDR3 protein. The sample gives about 920,000 distinct CDR3 sequences, about 12% of which show up once; roughly 1.5% is in the top ten. The sample also formed part of further work on yellow fever vaccine responses in identical twins.

The specimen was PBMCs. The receptors were sampled from a woman aged 18 to 35 in good health.

This clonotype was counted only a few times. This rearrangement joins TRBV24-1 to TRBJ2-1, with 8 nucleotides matching TRBD2. Germline assignment: CDR1 KGHDR and CDR2 SFDVKD. The CDR3 has 16 residues. The V gene end was trimmed by 1 base and the J gene end by 2 bases; junction bases not matched to a gene: 3. As DNA, the CDR3 is TGTGCCACCAGTGATTTATCGGGGGGGGCCTACAATGAGCAGTTCTTC. Translated, it gives CATSDLSGGAYNEQFF.

The chain couples TRBV28 to TRBJ2-7, with TRBD1 as a possible D gene (5 bases). The germline V gene has CDR1 MDHEN and CDR2 SYDVKM. This CDR3 spans 12 amino acids. Trimming cost V 6 bases and J 6 bases, with 12 bases left between them. CDR3 residues: CASSQGRVEQYV. DNA of the CDR3: TGTGCCAGCAGCCAGGGAAGGGTCGAGCAGTACGTC.

Only a few counts were recorded for this clonotype. This chain uses TRBV9 with TRBJ2-1; tentatively, D is TRBD2 (6 bases). CDR1 and CDR2 from the germline V gene are SGDLS and YYNGEE. Deletions cut 3 bases from V and 10 bases from J, with 20 bases between. The CDR3 covers 15 residues. In nucleotides, the CDR3 is TGTGCCAGCAGCGCAGGACTGGGAGGCTCGTGGGAGCAGTTCTTC. This codes for CASSAGLGGSWEQFF. Full variable domain (outside the CDR3, taken from reference TRBV9 and TRBJ2-1): DSGVTQTPKHLITATGQRVTLRCSPRSGDLSVYWYQQSLDQGLQFLIQYYNGEERAKGNILERFSAQQFPDLHSELNLSSLELGDSALYFCASSAGLGGSWEQFFGPGTRLTVL.

As for this clonotype: Because the CDR3's place on the DNA is in doubt, the DNA is left out and the CDR3 is given as listed by TCRdb. The V gene is TRBV12-1, the J gene TRBJ2-7. TRBV12-1 is a pseudogene. The CDR3 is 15 residues long, ends included. The CDR3 reads CASSFFAGGSYEQYV.

This chain joins TRBV4-2 and TRBJ2-1; 7 bases are shared with TRBD2. This CDR3 has 16 residues. The V gene's germline CDR1 is LGHNA and CDR2 YNFKEQ. V shed 4 bases, J shed 7 bases, and the junction held 13 bases outside the gene matches. The DNA of the CDR3 is TGTGCCAGCAGCCTAACATTGGGACTACCCTTTAATGAGCAGTTCTTC. Translating gives CASSLTLGLPFNEQFF.

This clonotype occurred a few times. The chain employs TRBV18 and TRBJ2-7, with 7 bases matching TRBD2. The CDR3 covers 16 residues. Per germline, CDR1 KGHSH and CDR2 LQKENI. Unmatched junction bases numbered 11, after V lost 3 bases and J lost 3 bases. This CDR3 reads CASSPLGGSLNYEQYF. DNA for the CDR3: TGTGCCAGCTCACCCCTCGGCGGGAGCCTCAACTACGAGCAGTACTTC.

The rearrangement uses TRBV10-3 and TRBJ2-5, with 7 bases lining up with TRBD2. Germline CDR1 ENHRY, CDR2 SYGVKD. With V trimmed by 6 bases and J by 2 bases, 6 bases remained unmatched. The CDR3 consists of 14 residues. The CDR3 DNA reads TGTGCCATCAGGGCGCTAGCGGATCAAGAGACCCAGTACTTC. Amino acids: CAIRALADQETQYF.

The rearrangement joins TRBV11-2 to TRBJ2-1; 10 bases map to TRBD2. J was trimmed by 8 bases and V by 5 bases; bases with no gene match: 9. Germline CDR1 and CDR2: SGHAT and FQNNGV. The CDR3 covers 15 residues. The CDR3 nucleotides read TGTGCCAGCAGCGTCGGGCTAGCGGGGGCGGATGAGCAGTTCTTC. It yields the protein CASSVGLAGADEQFF.